Listed below are T cell receptor beta chains from one sample, sequenced in a study of blood T cell repertoires in COVID-19. The method was immunoSEQ multiplex PCR; TCRdb's version includes in-frame clones alone and lacks a portion of them. The data show approximately 75,000 clones, with approximately 91% seen just once and more than 25% held by the top ten. Sequencing was carried out using peripheral blood. Every receptor here comes from a man in his fifties or sixties with acute or convalescent COVID-19. Each CDR3 is given with its conserved first and last residue. The D gene is left open where the match is weak. Clone size is not always given. Where it is, it says once, few, many or a class for expanded clones.

>-|TRBV7-2|TRBJ1-4|-
CASSGRTASAGEKLFF
TGTGCCAGCAGCGGCCGGACGGCCTCCGCGGGTGAAAAACTGTTTTTT
>TRBD1|TRBV12-5|TRBJ1-1|-
CASGLAPGTARRTEAFF
TGTGCTAGTGGTTTGGCCCCCGGGACAGCTAGGCGGACTGAAGCTTTCTTT
>-|TRBV2|TRBJ1-1|few
CASSTTENTEAFF
TGTGCCAGCAGTACGACAGAGAACACTGAAGCTTTCTTT
>-|TRBV5-1|TRBJ2-7|-
CASRTQGEQYF
TGCGCCAGCAGGACACAGGGTGAGCAGTACTTC
>-|TRBV7-2|TRBJ2-4|once
CASSGGGAKNIQYF
TGTGCCAGCAGCGGAGGAGGCGCCAAAAACATTCAGTACTTC
>-|TRBV6-5|TRBJ2-1|-
CASSRGQLGEQFF
TGTGCCAGCAGTCGAGGACAGCTGGGGGAGCAGTTCTTC
>TRBD1|TRBV9|TRBJ1-6|-
CASSAGSGTGLTPLHF
TGTGCCAGCAGCGCAGGATCCGGGACAGGGTTGACACCCCTCCACTTT
>-|TRBV3-1/TRBV3-2|TRBJ1-1|-
CASSLGRGSTEAFF
TGTGCCAGCAGCCTTGGCCGGGGGAGCACTGAAGCTTTCTTT
>-|TRBV27|TRBJ1-6|-
CASSLSGGFNLYNSPLHF
TGTGCCAGCAGTTTATCGGGAGGGTTTAATCTCTATAATTCACCCCTCCACTTT
>TRBD1|TRBV19|TRBJ2-7|-
CASSEPGQGANEQYF
TGTGCCAGTAGTGAACCCGGACAGGGGGCAAACGAGCAGTACTTC
>TRBD1|TRBV3-1/TRBV3-2|TRBJ1-4|few
CASSHRRGSFANEKLFF
TGTGCCAGCAGCCACCGCAGGGGGAGCTTTGCTAATGAAAAACTGTTTTTT
>-|TRBV29-1|TRBJ2-7|-
CSVQETGTYEQYF
TGCAGCGTCCAAGAGACAGGTACCTACGAGCAGTACTTC
>TRBD2|TRBV27|TRBJ2-7|-
CASSSQRGGYEQYF
TGTGCCAGCAGCTCTCAGCGGGGGGGTTACGAGCAGTACTTC
>TRBD1|TRBV25-1|TRBJ1-2|-
CASSDDRGTGYTF
TGTGCCAGCAGTGATGACAGGGGAACAGGCTACACCTTC
>-|TRBV12-3/TRBV12-4|TRBJ1-5|-
CASSLGQDQPQHF
TGTGCCAGCAGTTTAGGACAGGATCAGCCCCAGCATTTT
>TRBD1|TRBV7-2|TRBJ2-7|-
CASSWDRAYEQYF
TGTGCCAGCAGCTGGGACAGGGCCTACGAGCAGTACTTC
>-|TRBV14|TRBJ1-6|-
CASSQLGLSPLHF
TGTGCCAGCAGCCAACTGGGCCTTTCACCCCTCCACTTT
>-|TRBV6-5|TRBJ1-4|-
CASSPGRGEKLFF
TGTGCCAGCAGTCCAGGACGGGGTGAAAAACTGTTTTTT
>TRBD2|TRBV10-1|TRBJ2-3|-
CASSEPSGETSTDTQYF
TGCGCCAGCAGTGAACCTAGCGGGGAGACTAGCACAGATACGCAGTATTTT
>TRBD1|TRBV19|TRBJ1-2|-
CASSARTGGNYGYTF
TGTGCCAGTAGTGCAAGAACAGGGGGTAACTATGGCTACACCTTC
>-|TRBV4-1|TRBJ2-7|-
CASSYDLSYEQYF
TGCGCCAGCAGCTACGACTTGTCCTACGAGCAGTACTTC
>TRBD1|TRBV7-3|TRBJ2-1|-
CASSRSGGLTGEQFF
TGTGCCAGCAGTCGTTCAGGGGGTCTCACGGGTGAGCAGTTCTTC
>-|TRBV6-1|TRBJ1-1|once
CASSEERGWAEAFF
TGTGCCAGCAGTGAAGAAAGGGGTTGGGCTGAAGCTTTCTTT
>-|TRBV19|TRBJ1-2|-
CASSIWRTNYGYTF
TGTGCCAGTAGTATCTGGCGGACAAACTATGGCTACACCTTC
>TRBD1|TRBV19|TRBJ2-7|-
CASTVGQGGSYEQYF
TGTGCCAGTACCGTGGGACAGGGGGGCTCCTACGAGCAGTACTTC
>-|TRBV12-3/TRBV12-4|TRBJ1-1|-
CASLGAVLSEAFF
TGTGCCAGCCTAGGGGCAGTTCTTTCTGAAGCTTTCTTT
>-|TRBV5-1|TRBJ1-6|-
CASSLAKGDSPLHF
TGCGCCAGCAGCTTGGCCAAGGGGGATTCACCCCTCCACTTT
>-|TRBV6-5|TRBJ2-5|-
CASSYKGKETQYF
TGTGCCAGCAGTTACAAGGGGAAAGAGACCCAGTACTTC
>-|TRBV2|TRBJ1-3|-
CASTEGRGSNNGNTIYF
TGTGCCAGCACCGAAGGGAGGGGGTCAAATAATGGAAACACCATATATTTT
>TRBD1|TRBV18|TRBJ1-4|-
CASSLSGQGSSTNEKLFF
TGTGCCAGCTCACTATCCGGACAGGGAAGTTCCACTAATGAAAAACTGTTTTTT
>-|TRBV7-9|TRBJ2-3|-
CASSLVAETDTQYF
TGTGCCAGCAGCTTAGTTGCAGAAACAGATACGCAGTATTTT
>TRBD2|TRBV9|TRBJ2-1|-
CASSELAGGHYEQFF
TGTGCCAGCAGCGAACTAGCGGGGGGGCACTATGAGCAGTTCTTC
>TRBD1|TRBV19|TRBJ2-4|-
CASSTGQGTAKNIQYF
TGTGCCAGTAGTACGGGACAGGGGACAGCCAAAAACATTCAGTACTTC
>-|TRBV6-5|TRBJ1-2|-
CASKNELYGYTF
TGTGCCAGCAAAAACGAGCTCTATGGCTACACCTTC
>-|TRBV5-5|TRBJ2-1|-
CASSYNDRPHNEQFF
TGTGCCAGCAGCTACAACGACAGGCCCCACAATGAGCAGTTCTTC
>-|TRBV30|TRBJ1-1|-
CAWNNKGDTEAFF
TGTGCCTGGAATAATAAGGGGGACACTGAAGCTTTCTTT
>-|TRBV5-1|TRBJ1-4|-
CASSPQATNEKLFF
TGCGCCAGCAGCCCCCAGGCTACTAATGAAAAACTGTTTTTT
>-|TRBV5-1|TRBJ2-2|-
CASSLAGTGELFF
TGCGCCAGCAGCTTGGCCGGTACCGGGGAGCTGTTTTTT
>TRBD1|TRBV30|TRBJ1-2|-
CAGTDRDGYTF
TGTGCCGGAACAGACAGGGATGGCTACACCTTC
>-|TRBV6-4|TRBJ1-2|-
CASSDGGARSGYTF
TGTGCCAGCAGTGACGGCGGGGCAAGGTCTGGCTACACCTTC
>TRBD1|TRBV27|TRBJ1-5|-
CASSWGTGGGPQHF
TGTGCCAGCAGTTGGGGGACAGGGGGTGGGCCCCAGCATTTT
>TRBD2|TRBV5-6|TRBJ2-7|-
CASSLEASGYDYEQYF
TGTGCCAGCAGCTTGGAGGCTAGCGGATACGACTACGAGCAGTACTTC
>TRBD2|TRBV5-1|TRBJ2-7|-
CASSLSGGPHYEQYF
TGCGCCAGCAGCTTGAGCGGGGGGCCTCACTACGAGCAGTACTTC
>TRBD1|TRBV18|TRBJ1-6|few
CASSPETGVSPLHF
TGTGCCAGCTCACCAGAGACAGGGGTATCACCCCTCCACTTT
>TRBD1|TRBV6-5|TRBJ1-1|-
CASRYRDRDTEAFF
TGTGCCAGCAGATACCGGGACAGGGACACTGAAGCTTTCTTT
>-|TRBV5-1|TRBJ2-7|-
CASSLARWRGEQYF
TGCGCCAGCAGCTTGGCAAGGTGGAGGGGCGAGCAGTACTTC
>-|TRBV18|TRBJ2-6|-
CASSPPINGANVLTF
TGTGCCAGCTCACCCCCTATCAATGGGGCCAACGTCCTGACTTTC
>TRBD1|TRBV19|TRBJ1-5|-
CASSIDPTGSQPQHF
TGTGCCAGTAGTATAGATCCGACAGGGAGTCAGCCCCAGCATTTT
>-|TRBV14|TRBJ1-1|-
CASSLPGRASTEAFF
TGTGCCAGCAGCCTTCCCGGCAGGGCGAGCACTGAAGCTTTCTTT
>-|TRBV29-1|TRBJ2-1|-
CSVRGGYNEQFF
TGCAGCGTTCGAGGGGGTTACAATGAGCAGTTCTTC